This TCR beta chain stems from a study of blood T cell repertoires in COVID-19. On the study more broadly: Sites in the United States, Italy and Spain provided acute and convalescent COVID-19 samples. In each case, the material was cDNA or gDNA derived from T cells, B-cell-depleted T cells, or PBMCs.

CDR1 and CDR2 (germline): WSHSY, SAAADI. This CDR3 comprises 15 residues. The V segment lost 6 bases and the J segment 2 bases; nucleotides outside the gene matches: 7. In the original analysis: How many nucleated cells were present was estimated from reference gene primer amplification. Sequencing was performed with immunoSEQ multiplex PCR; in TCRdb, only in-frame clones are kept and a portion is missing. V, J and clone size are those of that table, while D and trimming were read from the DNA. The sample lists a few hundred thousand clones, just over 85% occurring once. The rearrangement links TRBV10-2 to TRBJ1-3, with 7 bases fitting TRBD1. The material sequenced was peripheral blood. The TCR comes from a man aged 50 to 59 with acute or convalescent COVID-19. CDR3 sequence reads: CASREQQGTGNTIYF. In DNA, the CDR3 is TGCGCCAGCAGGGAACAACAGGGGACTGGAAACACCATATATTTT.